The rows below give T cell receptor beta chains drawn from one sample of a study of beta chain features in type 1 diabetes. Sequencing was performed with immunoSEQ multiplex PCR; in TCRdb, only in-frame clones are kept and a portion is missing. The sample includes about 150,000 clones, approximately 10% of them seen just once. Sequencing input: central memory CD4+ T cells from blood. These receptor sequences come from a man younger than 35 in good health. Both conserved end residues are part of each CDR3. A D gene is named only where the DNA matches it firmly. Part of the rows lack a size; the others show once, few, many or a class for expanded clones.

j_call: TRBJ1-2; d_call: .; clone_size: few; v_call: TRBV27; cdr3_length: 14; cdr3_aa: CASRLQGSNYGYTF; cdr3_nt: TGTGCCAGCAGGCTACAGGGTAGTAACTATGGCTACACCTTC
j_call: TRBJ2-3; d_call: .; clone_size: few; v_call: TRBV7-9; cdr3_length: 14; cdr3_aa: CASSLSDYPDTQYF; cdr3_nt: TGTGCCAGCAGCTTAAGTGACTACCCAGATACGCAGTATTTT
j_call: TRBJ1-6; d_call: TRBD1; clone_size: many; v_call: TRBV6-5; cdr3_length: 15; cdr3_aa: CASSYSNQGESPLHF; cdr3_nt: TGTGCCAGCAGTTACTCGAACCAGGGGGAGTCACCCCTCCACTTT
j_call: TRBJ2-7; d_call: TRBD1; clone_size: once; v_call: TRBV30; cdr3_length: 12; cdr3_aa: CAWNHRGGEQYF; cdr3_nt: TGTGCCTGGAATCACAGGGGTGGCGAGCAGTACTTT
j_call: TRBJ1-1; d_call: .; clone_size: few; v_call: TRBV11-3; cdr3_length: 12; cdr3_aa: CASSLAGTEAFF; cdr3_nt: TGTGCCAGCAGCTTAGCCGGCACTGAAGCTTTCTTT
j_call: TRBJ2-1; d_call: TRBD2; clone_size: many; v_call: TRBV19; cdr3_length: 17; cdr3_aa: CASSQTSGSTTYNEQFF; cdr3_nt: TGTGCCAGTAGTCAGACTAGCGGGAGTACTACCTACAATGAGCAGTTCTTC
j_call: TRBJ2-7; d_call: .; clone_size: .; v_call: TRBV5-1; cdr3_length: 11; cdr3_aa: CASSLTAEQYF; cdr3_nt: TGTGCCAGCAGCTTGACAGCCGAGCAGTACTTC
j_call: TRBJ1-5; d_call: .; clone_size: few; v_call: TRBV4-3; cdr3_length: 15; cdr3_aa: CASSQGGGTNQPQHF; cdr3_nt: TGCGCCAGCAGCCAAGGGGGGGGTACGAATCAGCCCCAGCATTTT
j_call: TRBJ2-3; d_call: TRBD2; clone_size: .; v_call: TRBV14; cdr3_length: 16; cdr3_aa: CASSQPSGASTDTQYF; cdr3_nt: TGTGCCAGCAGCCAGCCCAGCGGGGCTAGCACAGATACGCAGTATTTT
j_call: TRBJ1-5; d_call: .; clone_size: few; v_call: TRBV19; cdr3_length: 13; cdr3_aa: CASSIDGRQPQHF; cdr3_nt: TGTGCCAGTAGTATAGACGGACGTCAGCCCCAGCATTTT
j_call: TRBJ2-1; d_call: .; clone_size: .; v_call: TRBV11-3; cdr3_length: 13; cdr3_aa: CASSHYQYNEQFF; cdr3_nt: TGTGCCAGCAGCCATTACCAGTACAATGAGCAGTTCTTC
j_call: TRBJ2-7; d_call: .; clone_size: .; v_call: TRBV7-2; cdr3_length: 13; cdr3_aa: CASSFLSSYEQYF; cdr3_nt: TGTGCCAGCAGCTTCCTCAGCTCCTACGAGCAGTACTTC
j_call: TRBJ2-5; d_call: TRBD2; clone_size: few; v_call: TRBV7-3; cdr3_length: 15; cdr3_aa: CASSLLAGPQETQYF; cdr3_nt: TGTGCCAGCAGCTTGCTAGCGGGTCCCCAAGAGACCCAGTACTTC
j_call: TRBJ2-7; d_call: .; clone_size: .; v_call: TRBV30; cdr3_length: 12; cdr3_aa: CAWSVRFYEQYF; cdr3_nt: TGTGCCTGGAGTGTACGGTTCTACGAGCAGTACTTC
j_call: TRBJ2-3; d_call: TRBD1; clone_size: many; v_call: TRBV7-2; cdr3_length: 15; cdr3_aa: CASSFYRGRTDTQYF; cdr3_nt: TGTGCCAGCAGCTTCTACAGGGGGCGCACAGATACGCAGTATTTT
j_call: TRBJ2-3; d_call: .; clone_size: .; v_call: TRBV25-1; cdr3_length: 15; cdr3_aa: CASRATGYGTDTQYF; cdr3_nt: TGTGCCAGCAGAGCTACAGGGTACGGCACAGATACGCAGTATTTT
j_call: TRBJ1-2; d_call: TRBD1; clone_size: .; v_call: TRBV19; cdr3_length: 16; cdr3_aa: CASSIIRQGERDGYTF; cdr3_nt: TGTGCCAGTAGTATAATTAGACAGGGTGAACGGGATGGCTACACCTTC
j_call: TRBJ1-1; d_call: .; clone_size: .; v_call: TRBV14; cdr3_length: 14; cdr3_aa: CASSQRARNTEAFF; cdr3_nt: TGTGCCAGCAGCCAAAGAGCGCGGAACACTGAAGCTTTCTTT
j_call: TRBJ1-6; d_call: TRBD1; clone_size: few; v_call: TRBV9; cdr3_length: 16; cdr3_aa: CASSRQGASTYSPLHF; cdr3_nt: TGTGCCAGCAGCCGACAGGGGGCCTCTACCTATTCACCCCTCCACTTT
j_call: TRBJ1-1; d_call: .; clone_size: .; v_call: TRBV7-2; cdr3_length: 14; cdr3_aa: CAITPQGLNTEAFF; cdr3_nt: TGTGCCATCACCCCACAGGGCTTGAACACTGAAGCTTTCTTT
j_call: TRBJ2-3; d_call: .; clone_size: few; v_call: TRBV6-5; cdr3_length: 12; cdr3_aa: CASSGPADTQYF; cdr3_nt: TGTGCCAGCAGTGGCCCGGCAGATACGCAGTATTTT
j_call: TRBJ2-2; d_call: .; clone_size: .; v_call: TRBV5-1; cdr3_length: 16; cdr3_aa: CASTSGGFANTGELFF; cdr3_nt: TGCGCCAGCACCTCAGGGGGGTTCGCGAACACCGGGGAGCTGTTTTTT
j_call: TRBJ2-5; d_call: .; clone_size: .; v_call: TRBV29-1; cdr3_length: 12; cdr3_aa: CSVERDRETQYF; cdr3_nt: TGCAGCGTTGAGCGGGATCGAGAGACCCAGTACTTC
j_call: TRBJ2-7; d_call: .; clone_size: .; v_call: TRBV7-2; cdr3_length: 12; cdr3_aa: CASSFQPYEQYF; cdr3_nt: TGTGCCAGCAGCTTTCAGCCCTACGAGCAGTACTTC
j_call: TRBJ2-2; d_call: .; clone_size: .; v_call: TRBV4-2; cdr3_length: 15; cdr3_aa: CASSQGKGYAGELFF; cdr3_nt: TGTGCCAGCAGCCAGGGAAAAGGGTACGCCGGGGAGCTGTTTTTT
j_call: TRBJ2-7; d_call: .; clone_size: .; v_call: TRBV7-2; cdr3_length: 12; cdr3_aa: CASSPGRYEQYF; cdr3_nt: TGTGCCAGCAGCCCTGGGCGCTACGAGCAGTACTTC
j_call: TRBJ1-1; d_call: TRBD1; clone_size: few; v_call: TRBV7-2; cdr3_length: 13; cdr3_aa: CASSLRPQGGAFF; cdr3_nt: TGTGCCAGCAGCTTACGCCCACAGGGGGGAGCTTTCTTT
j_call: TRBJ2-1; d_call: TRBD1; clone_size: many; v_call: TRBV28; cdr3_length: 16; cdr3_aa: CASSRPDRITYNEQFF; cdr3_nt: TGTGCCAGCAGTCGACCGGACAGGATTACCTACAATGAGCAGTTCTTC
j_call: TRBJ1-2; d_call: TRBD1; clone_size: .; v_call: TRBV5-6; cdr3_length: 15; cdr3_aa: CASSLQTGGGYGYTF; cdr3_nt: TGTGCCAGCAGCCTCCAGACAGGGGGCGGGTATGGCTACACCTTC
j_call: TRBJ2-5; d_call: .; clone_size: few; v_call: TRBV7-9; cdr3_length: 13; cdr3_aa: CASSFLGQETQYF; cdr3_nt: TGTGCCAGCAGCTTTCTTGGACAAGAGACCCAGTACTTC
j_call: TRBJ2-3; d_call: .; clone_size: few; v_call: TRBV1; cdr3_length: 16; cdr3_aa: CTSSQESGGRPDTQYF; cdr3_nt: TGCACCAGCAGCCAAGAAAGCGGGGGGCGACCAGATACGCAGTATTTT